This T cell receptor (beta chain) was sequenced for a study of cytomegalovirus exposure and HLA in healthy donors. General study findings and limits: Cytomegalovirus association was listed for around 170 TCR beta chains. Later analysis demonstrated an association between a missense DCLRE1C variant and TCR beta V- and J-gene trimming.

Trimming cost V 5 bases and J 5 bases, with 9 bases left between them. Germline V gene data show CDR1 as DFQATT and CDR2 as SNEGSKA (reference sequence). The length of the CDR3 is 11 residues. The PCR had 60 Vbeta and 13 Jbeta primers. Here immunoSEQ multiplex PCR was the method, and the copy in TCRdb shows in-frame clones only, minus some. This sample carries about 120,000 clones, 60% to 85% of them seen once, and the ten largest clones take less than 3.5%. Points on this clone: The antigen is not known.

The sample comprised PBMCs. This chain uses TRBV20-1 with TRBJ1-1; no clear D gene. This TCR derives from a woman aged 40 to 50 in good health and CMV-seropositive. Written as DNA, the CDR3 is TGCAGTGCTTCTCAAGAGACTGAAGCTTTCTTT. Its translation: CSASQETEAFF.